The 18 T cell receptor beta chains given below trace back to one sample, sequenced in a study of T cell repertoires in cytomegalovirus infection. These receptors' targets are unknown. A single record per CDR3 protein comes from TCRdb applying MiXCR to the reads. The table lists approximately 1,000,000 distinct CDR3 sequences, around 30% of them singletons. The sequenced sample was cultured CD8+ T cells from PBMCs, obtained from culture after CMV antigen stimulation. Receptors originate from a human donor in good health (CMV status not recorded). Some clones in this sample may be carry-over from other donors' samples.

This chain links TRBV19 with TRBJ1-1, with TRBD1 matching over 8 bases. The trim removed 7 bases at V and 8 bases at J, leaving 15 bases unmatched. This CDR3 has 15 amino acids. Germline CDR1 reads LNHDA; CDR2 reads SQIVND (reference sequence). CDR3 bases: TGTGCCAGTACCACCCTAGCCCTGACAGGGGCCGAAGCTTTCTTT. Translating it yields CASTTLALTGAEAFF.

This chain joins TRBV27 and TRBJ2-7; weak D call: TRBD1 (5 bases). The CDR3 totals 15 residues. Trimming stripped 3 bases from V and 4 bases from J, with 16 bases between. Germline CDR1 and CDR2: MNHEY and SMNVEV (reference sequence). CDR3 region: CASSFSGSGLYEQYF. CDR3 bases: TGTGCCAGCAGTTTCTCCGGGTCAGGGTTGTACGAGCAGTACTTC.

There are many counts of this clonotype. The rearrangement uses TRBV12-3 or TRBV12-4 and TRBJ1-1, with TRBD1 matching 7 bases. There are 11 residues in the CDR3. V dropped 6 bases and J dropped 6; count of bases not matched to a gene: 1. DNA of the CDR3: TGTGCCAGCAGAGACAGGGCTGAAGCTTTCTTT. This codes for CASRDRAEAFF.

The J gene is TRBJ1-1, the V gene TRBV7-9, with 8 bases lining up with TRBD1. Trimming cost V 7 bases and J 1 base; bases outside gene matches: 14. The CDR3 has 17 residues. Germline-derived CDR1 and CDR2 are SEHNR and FQNEAQ (reference sequence). The CDR3 bases are TGTGCCAGCACCAACCCACAGGGGGGGTGGGAGAACACTGAAGCTTTCTTT. Translated, it gives CASTNPQGGWENTEAFF.

The rearrangement uses TRBV6-2 or TRBV6-3 and TRBJ2-7, with 7 bases lining up with TRBD2. The length of the CDR3 is 15 residues. Germline CDR1 MNHEY, CDR2 SVGEGT. The V segment lost 8 bases and the J segment 0 bases; nucleotides outside the gene matches: 10. This CDR3 reads CASWGGSRSSYEQYV. DNA of the CDR3: TGTGCCAGCTGGGGGGGATCTCGAAGCTCCTACGAGCAGTACGTC.

This clonotype was picked up a small number of times. One junction end does not reproduce the germline sequence, and a read error may be involved. V is TRBV6-2 or TRBV6-3 and J is TRBJ2-7, with 9 bases fitting TRBD1. From germline, CDR1 is MNHEY and CDR2 SVGEGT. The CDR3 runs to 16 residues. The CDR3 reads CASSYGPGQGPYEQYF. CDR3 sequence (DNA): TGTGCCAGCAGTTACGGACCGGGACAGGGACCTTACGAGCAGTACTTT.

This clonotype appeared many times. The V call is TRBV7-6, the J call TRBJ2-1, with a weak D call TRBD2 (6 bases). Germline V gives CDR1 SGHVS, CDR2 FNYEAQ. V lost 2 bases to trimming and J lost 5 bases, with 19 bases between them. CDR3 length: 17 residues. In DNA, the CDR3 is TGTGCCAGCAGCTTATACTGGGACTTGGAGCCTAACAATGAGCAGTTCTTC. Its protein product is CASSLYWDLEPNNEQFF.

V and J are TRBV7-9 and TRBJ2-6; D is uncertain. The CDR3 consists of 17 residues. V lost 2 bases, J lost 0 bases, and 11 bases lay in between. The germline V gene has CDR1 SEHNR and CDR2 FQNEAQ (reference sequence). Here the CDR3 reads CASSLSTEISGANVLTF. The DNA for the CDR3 is TGTGCCAGCAGCTTAAGTACAGAGATCTCTGGGGCCAACGTCCTGACTTTC.

The chain recombines TRBV19 with TRBJ1-2; 8 bases line up with TRBD1. Trimming took 10 bases from V and 7 from J; bases not matched to a gene: 17. Germline V gene sequence: CDR1 LNHDA, CDR2 SQIVND (reference sequence). This CDR3 region has 15 residues. The CDR3 spells CATMTGVAPLGGYTF. For the CDR3, the DNA is TGTGCCACTATGACAGGGGTCGCCCCACTTGGTGGCTACACCTTC.

The chain recombines TRBV7-8 with TRBJ2-1; 9 nucleotides match TRBD1. CDR1 is SGHVS and CDR2 is FQNEAQ in the germline V gene. Trimming took 1 base from V and 7 from J; bases not matched to a gene: 5. The CDR3 is 15 residues long. The CDR3 loop is CASSLVGTGRNEQFF. The DNA of the CDR3 is TGTGCCAGCAGCTTAGTTGGGACAGGGCGGAATGAGCAGTTCTTC. The whole variable domain, filled in from reference TRBV7-8 and TRBJ2-1, reads GAGVSQSPRYKVAKRGQDVALRCDPISGHVSLFWYQQALGQGPEFLTYFQNEAQLDKSGLPSDRFFAERPEGSVSTLKIQRTQQEDSAVYLCASSLVGTGRNEQFFGPGTRLTVL.

This clonotype was counted between two and nine times. In DNA form, the CDR3 reads TGTGCCAGCAGCCAAGATCTGTACGACGGGGGGGCAAGGAATGAGCAGTTCTTC. Protein: CASSQDLYDGGARNEQFF. The chain joins TRBV4-2 to TRBJ2-1; 8 bases fit TRBD2. The V segment lost 0 bases and the J segment 7 bases; nucleotides outside the gene matches: 14. There are 18 residues in the CDR3. Germline CDR1 is LGHNA and CDR2 is YNFKEQ.

This clonotype came up a few times. The chain combines TRBV12-3 or TRBV12-4 with TRBJ2-3; the match to TRBD2 covers 9 bases. V was pared by 5 bases and J by 2 bases, with 8 bases of the junction left unmatched. CDR3 length: 16 amino acids. CDR3 coding DNA: TGTGCCAGCAGTCTTTCCGGGACTAGCACCACAGATACGCAGTATTTT. Protein sequence: CASSLSGTSTTDTQYF.

As regards this clonotype: Just one base apart from a much larger clone, this may be a read error. The CDR3 reads CVSTYPAGGPYENIQYF. CDR3 coding DNA: TGTGTCAGCACTTACCCAGCGGGGGGGCCCTATGAAAACATTCAGTACTTC. The gene calls are TRBV6-2 or TRBV6-3 and TRBJ2-4; TRBD2 matches at 10 bases. CDR1 and CDR2 from the germline V gene are MNHEY and SVGEGT. The CDR3 is 17 amino acids.

The chain carries TRBV7-2 and TRBJ1-1, with D hard to call. Germline V lookup: CDR1 SGHTA, CDR2 FQGNSA. Trimming removed 5 bases from V and 5 bases from J, with 12 bases in between. The CDR3 extends over 13 amino acids. The CDR3 here is CASSPIGRTEAFF. In DNA form, the CDR3 reads TGTGCCAGCAGCCCCATCGGACGGACTGAAGCTTTCTTT. Together with reference TRBV7-2 and TRBJ1-1, the CDR3 gives the full variable domain: GAGVSQSPSNKVTEKGKDVELRCDPISGHTALYWYRQSLGQGLEFLIYFQGNSAPDKSGLPSDRFSAERTGGSVSTLTIQRTQQEDSAVYLCASSPIGRTEAFFGQGTRLTVV.

The rearrangement joins TRBV11-1 to TRBJ2-3, with 7 bases fitting TRBD2. Germline CDR1 SGHAT, CDR2 FQDESV (reference sequence). The CDR3 covers 17 residues. The V segment lost 6 bases and the J segment 0 bases; nucleotides outside the gene matches: 12. CDR3 residues: CASSGGGRGGSTDTQYF. The CDR3 nucleotides read TGTGCCAGCAGTGGGGGGGGGAGGGGAGGCAGCACAGATACGCAGTATTTT.

Concerning this clonotype: It may be a read error: a sequence one base away is much more abundant. The genes are TRBV27 and TRBJ2-3; no clear D. Trimming took 7 bases from V and 2 from J, leaving 4 bases between them. The CDR3 spans 11 residues. The germline CDR1 and CDR2 sequences are MNHEY and SMNVEV (reference sequence). The CDR3 DNA reads TGTGCCAGCACTCTCACAGATACGCAGTATTTT. It encodes CASTLTDTQYF.

V gene TRBV19 combines with J gene TRBJ1-1, with 7 bases lining up with TRBD1. Germline lookup yields CDR1 LNHDA and CDR2 SQIVND (reference sequence). V shed 5 bases and J 2 bases; nucleotides not matched to a gene: 14. This CDR3 is built from 17 residues. The CDR3, as DNA: TGTGCCAGTAGTCCTCACCCCCGGGACAGAGTTAACACTGAAGCTTTCTTT. This encodes CASSPHPRDRVNTEAFF.

The genes are TRBV27 and TRBJ2-3; D unclear. V gave up 2 bases and J gave up 2 bases, with 17 bases separating them. Germline V gene data show CDR1 as MNHEY and CDR2 as SMNVEV (reference sequence). The CDR3 extends over 17 amino acids. The CDR3 DNA follows: TGTGCCAGCAGTTTACCATCCTCCGGACCCCTCACAGATACGCAGTATTTT. Translating it yields CASSLPSSGPLTDTQYF.